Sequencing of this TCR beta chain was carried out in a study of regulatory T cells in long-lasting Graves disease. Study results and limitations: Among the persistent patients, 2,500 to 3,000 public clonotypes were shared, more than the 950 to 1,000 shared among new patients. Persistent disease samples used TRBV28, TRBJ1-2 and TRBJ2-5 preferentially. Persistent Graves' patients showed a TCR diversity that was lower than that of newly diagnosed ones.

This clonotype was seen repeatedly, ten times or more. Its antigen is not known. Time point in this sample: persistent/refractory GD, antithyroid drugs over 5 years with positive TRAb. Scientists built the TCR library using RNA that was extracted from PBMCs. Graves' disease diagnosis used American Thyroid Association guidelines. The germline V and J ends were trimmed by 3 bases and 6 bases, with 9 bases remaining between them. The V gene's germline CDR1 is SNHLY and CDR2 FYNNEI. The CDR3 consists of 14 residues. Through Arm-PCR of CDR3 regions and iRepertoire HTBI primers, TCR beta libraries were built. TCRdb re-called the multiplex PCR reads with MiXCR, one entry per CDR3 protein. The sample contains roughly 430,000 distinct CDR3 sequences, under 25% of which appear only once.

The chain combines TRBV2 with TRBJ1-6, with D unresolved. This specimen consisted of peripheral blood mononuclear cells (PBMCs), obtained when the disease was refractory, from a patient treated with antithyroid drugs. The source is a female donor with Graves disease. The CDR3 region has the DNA TGTGCCAGCAGTGATTTCGGAAGTAATTCACCCCTCCACTTT. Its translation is CASSDFGSNSPLHF.